This T cell receptor (beta chain) was identified during a study of regulatory T cells in long-lasting Graves disease. Regarding time point: persistent/refractory GD, antithyroid drugs over 5 years with positive TRAb. PBMC-derived RNA was used for the TCR library. Combining iRepertoire HTBI primers with Arm-PCR of CDR3 regions, the authors built TCR beta libraries. TCRdb analysed the multiplex PCR reads with MiXCR anew, one entry per CDR3 protein. The repertoire holds roughly 700,000 distinct CDR3 sequences, with 25% to 35% as singletons. This CDR3 comprises 14 residues. Per the germline V gene, CDR1 is MNHEY and CDR2 is SMNVEV (reference sequence). Trimming removed 5 bases at V and 1 base at J, with 11 bases between.

The sequenced sample was peripheral blood mononuclear cells (PBMCs), obtained when the disease was refractory, from a patient treated with antithyroid drugs. The receptor comes from a female donor with Graves disease. This chain connects TRBV27 to TRBJ2-5, with a weak D call TRBD1 (6 bases). CDR3 DNA: TGTGCCAGCAGTCCGGGACATGCCCAAGAGACCCAGTACTTC. Amino acid sequence: CASSPGHAQETQYF.